A selection of T cell receptor beta chains follows, all from one sample in a study of blood T cell repertoires in COVID-19. The data were produced by immunoSEQ multiplex PCR, yet TCRdb's version contains in-frame clones alone and is incomplete. The data contain hundreds of thousands of clones, roughly 90% of them singletons. The specimen sequenced was PBMCs or T cells enriched from blood (not recorded which). These receptors were taken from a woman younger than 35 who had recovered from COVID-19. Each CDR3 is given with its conserved first and last residue. A D gene is named only where the DNA matches it firmly. Part of the rows lack a size; the others show once, few, many or a class for expanded clones.

NA	TRBD1	TRBJ2-7	TRBV29-1	TGCAGCGTTCAGGGGGGACAGGGGGCCGACGAGCAGTACTTC	CSVQGGQGADEQYF
NA	TRBD1	TRBJ1-2	TRBV10-3	TGTGCCATCAGTGAGTTAAGGCCGGGACAGGGTGTTTACGGCTACACCTTC	CAISELRPGQGVYGYTF
few	TRBD1	TRBJ1-1	TRBV11-2	TGTGCCAGCAGCAGAATAAGGGGGCGCGGGTCGGACACTGAAGCTTTCTTT	CASSRIRGRGSDTEAFF
NA	TRBD2	TRBJ2-3	TRBV4-3	TGCGCCAGCTCGGAGCGGGAAGGCACAGATACGCAGTATTTT	CASSEREGTDTQYF
NA	NA	TRBJ1-3	TRBV7-8	TGTGCCAGCAGCTTAGGGGGCGGAGCCTCTGGAAACACCATATATTTT	CASSLGGGASGNTIYF
NA	TRBD1	TRBJ1-6	TRBV25-1	TGTGCCAGCAGTGACTTCCCCAGGGACAGGGCCCATTCACCCCTCCACTTT	CASSDFPRDRAHSPLHF
NA	TRBD2	TRBJ2-2	TRBV3-1/TRBV3-2	TGTGCCAGCAGCCTTTGGGACTACGCGAACACCGGGGAGCTGTTTTTT	CASSLWDYANTGELFF
NA	TRBD2	TRBJ2-5	TRBV5-1	TGCGCCAGCAGCTTGGAAGCGGGGGGCTCTCAAGAGACCCAGTACTTC	CASSLEAGGSQETQYF
NA	TRBD1	TRBJ1-1	TRBV7-2	TGTGCCAGCAGCTCCCTTGACAGGGCTGAAGCTTTCTTT	CASSSLDRAEAFF
NA	NA	TRBJ2-1	TRBV7-2	TGTGCCAGCAGCTTAGTTTTCGGTAGTGAACCCTCCTACAATGAGCAGTTCTTC	CASSLVFGSEPSYNEQFF
NA	NA	TRBJ2-1	TRBV10-1	TGCGCCAGCAGTGAGGCTAGCTACAATGAGCAGTTCTTC	CASSEASYNEQFF
NA	NA	TRBJ1-2	TRBV30	TGTGCCTGGACTTACGGACAGTCTGGCTACACCTTC	CAWTYGQSGYTF
NA	NA	TRBJ2-4	TRBV4-1	TGCGCCAGCAGCCAGATCGGCGGAGCCAAAAACATTCAGTACTTC	CASSQIGGAKNIQYF
NA	TRBD2	TRBJ2-3	TRBV12-5	TGTGCTAGTGGTTTGGTTATTGCGGGAGCGTGGACAGATACGCAGTATTTT	CASGLVIAGAWTDTQYF